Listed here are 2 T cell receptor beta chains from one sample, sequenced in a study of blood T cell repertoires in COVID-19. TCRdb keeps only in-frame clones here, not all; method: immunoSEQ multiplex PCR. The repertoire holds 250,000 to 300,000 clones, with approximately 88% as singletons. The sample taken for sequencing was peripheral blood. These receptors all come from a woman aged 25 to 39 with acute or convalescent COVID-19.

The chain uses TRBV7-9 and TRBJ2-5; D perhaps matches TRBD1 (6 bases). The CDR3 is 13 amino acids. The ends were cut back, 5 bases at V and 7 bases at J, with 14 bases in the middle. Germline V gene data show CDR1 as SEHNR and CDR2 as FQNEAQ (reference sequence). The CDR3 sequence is CASSETGTATQYF. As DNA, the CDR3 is TGTGCCAGCAGCGAAACAGGGACCGCGACCCAGTACTTC.

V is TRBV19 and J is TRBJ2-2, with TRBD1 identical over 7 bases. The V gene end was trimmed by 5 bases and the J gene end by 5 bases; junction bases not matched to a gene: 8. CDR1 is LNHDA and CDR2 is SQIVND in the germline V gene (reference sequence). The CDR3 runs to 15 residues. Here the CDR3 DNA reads TGTGCCAGTAGTCTCGACAGGGCTGCTACCGGGGAGCTGTTTTTT. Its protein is CASSLDRAATGELFF.